Here is one T cell receptor beta chain with its context. Antigen unknown. These data originate in a study of cytomegalovirus exposure and HLA in healthy donors. Vbeta (60) and Jbeta (13) primers were used in the PCR. Data came from immunoSEQ multiplex PCR; TCRdb stores just in-frame clones and leaves some out. Reported are about 120,000 clones; the ten largest clones contain 3.7%. There are 14 residues in the CDR3. Between the trimmed V and J ends, which lost 7 bases and 2 bases, there was a span of 11 bases. Germline CDR1 is SNHLY and CDR2 is FYNNEI. Study-level points and caveats: Within a later analysis, the majority of CMV-associated TCR beta chains appeared HLA-restricted.

The receptor's source is a man under 40 in good health and CMV-seronegative. V is TRBV2 and J is TRBJ1-4; D possibly corresponds to TRBD1 (5 bases). Sequences were obtained from PBMCs. CDR3 amino acids: CASNWRGTNEKLFF. CDR3 in DNA: TGTGCCAGCAATTGGAGGGGTACTAATGAAAAACTGTTTTTT.